Sequencing of this TCR beta chain was carried out in a study of T cells in women clearing cervical HPV infection. CDR3 length: 13 residues. Germline CDR1 is DFQATT and CDR2 is SNEGSKA (reference sequence). In the case of this clone: With the read ending 3 residues before the CDR3 end, the germline J gene is used to fill in that end.

The repertoire was sequenced with immunoSEQ multiplex PCR; TCRdb's copy has only in-frame clones and lacks some. The table for this sample gives about 24,000 clones. Each participant carried one incident cervical HPV16 infection only. This TCR was recovered from a woman between 18 and 70 years old with a cervical HPV16 infection that either progressed to CIN3+ or cleared (not recorded which). The specimen sequenced was blood buffy coat. This chain uses TRBV20-1 with TRBJ2-4; 7 nucleotides align to TRBD1. The CDR3 bases that were read are TGCAGTGCAGAAAGAGGCAGGGGGAAGACT. This encodes CSAERGRGKT. The whole CDR3 is CSAERGRGKTQYF.